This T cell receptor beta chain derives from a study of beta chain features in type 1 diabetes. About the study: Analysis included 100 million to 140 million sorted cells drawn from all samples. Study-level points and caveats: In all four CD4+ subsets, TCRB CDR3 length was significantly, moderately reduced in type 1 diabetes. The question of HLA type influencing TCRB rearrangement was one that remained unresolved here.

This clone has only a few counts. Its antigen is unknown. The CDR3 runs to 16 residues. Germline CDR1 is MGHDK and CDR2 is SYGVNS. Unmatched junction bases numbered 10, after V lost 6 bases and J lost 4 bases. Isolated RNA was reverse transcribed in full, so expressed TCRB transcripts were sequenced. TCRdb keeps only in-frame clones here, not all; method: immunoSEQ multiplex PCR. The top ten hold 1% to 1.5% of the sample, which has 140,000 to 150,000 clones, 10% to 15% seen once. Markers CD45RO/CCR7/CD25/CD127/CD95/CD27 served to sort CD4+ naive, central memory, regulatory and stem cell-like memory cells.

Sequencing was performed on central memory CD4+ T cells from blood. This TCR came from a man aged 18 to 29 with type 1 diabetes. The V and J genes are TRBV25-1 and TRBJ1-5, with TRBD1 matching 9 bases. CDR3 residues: CASSPEKGTGNQPQHF. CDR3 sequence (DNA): TGTGCCAGCAGCCCTGAAAAAGGGACAGGGAATCAGCCCCAGCATTTT.